A selection of T cell receptor beta chains follows, all from one sample in a study of blood T cell repertoires in COVID-19. The table came from immunoSEQ multiplex PCR; TCRdb's copy has only in-frame clones and leaves some out. The sample holds approximately 180,000 clones, more than 65% seen once. Specimen: PBMCs or T cells enriched from blood (not recorded which). The receptors here all came from a woman aged 45-59 years with acute COVID-19. Both conserved end residues are part of each CDR3. A D gene is named only where the DNA matches it firmly. The listing skips clone size in some rows; elsewhere it reads once, few, many or a size class.

CDR3nt | CDR3aa | d_gene | j_gene | abundance | v_gene
TGTGCCAGCAGCCAAGTGGTTGGCGGGGGGGCCACAGATACGCAGTATTTT | CASSQVVGGGATDTQYF | TRBD2 | TRBJ2-3 | NA | TRBV4-2
TGTGCCAGCAGCTTATCCGGGAACACTGAAGCTTTCTTT | CASSLSGNTEAFF | NA | TRBJ1-1 | NA | TRBV7-9
TGCGCCAGCAGCCATCTCGGACAGGCCCCTGAAGCTTTCTTT | CASSHLGQAPEAFF | TRBD1 | TRBJ1-1 | NA | TRBV4-1
TGCGCCAGCAGCCAACGACAGGACTATGGCTACACCTTC | CASSQRQDYGYTF | NA | TRBJ1-2 | NA | TRBV4-3
TGTGCCAGCAGTGATGAGGACAGGGATCGGAGTGGCTACACCTTC | CASSDEDRDRSGYTF | TRBD1 | TRBJ1-2 | NA | TRBV6-1
TGTGCCAGCAGAGGAAACAGGGGGGACATTCAGTACTTC | CASRGNRGDIQYF | TRBD1 | TRBJ2-4 | NA | TRBV25-1
TGCGCCAGCAGCAGTGCAGGGCTAACTAATGAAAAACTGTTTTTT | CASSSAGLTNEKLFF | NA | TRBJ1-4 | NA | TRBV5-1
TGTGCCAGCAGTCTCCAGAAAAAACCACCCTATGGCTACACCTTC | CASSLQKKPPYGYTF | NA | TRBJ1-2 | NA | TRBV6-5
TGTGCCAGCAGCTTAGTTAGCGGCAAACAAGAGACCCAGTACTTC | CASSLVSGKQETQYF | NA | TRBJ2-5 | NA | TRBV11-2
TGTGCCAGCGCCCCCCCGACGGGGGGCCACACTGAAGCTTTCTTT | CASAPPTGGHTEAFF | NA | TRBJ1-1 | NA | TRBV28
TGTGCCAGCAGTCGGACTACCCAGAGGAACAATGAGCAGTTCTTC | CASSRTTQRNNEQFF | NA | TRBJ2-1 | NA | TRBV9
TGTGCCAGTAGTGCTTATGGACAGTCAGATGGCTACACCTTC | CASSAYGQSDGYTF | NA | TRBJ1-2 | NA | TRBV19
TGTGCCAGCAGCCGGGGAGCCGGAAACACCATATATTTT | CASSRGAGNTIYF | NA | TRBJ1-3 | NA | TRBV7-8
TGCGCCAGCAGCCAAGGACAGGGGGAAGAGACCCAGTACTTC | CASSQGQGEETQYF | TRBD1 | TRBJ2-5 | NA | TRBV4-3
TGTGCCTGGAGTGGGCACTCCTATAATTCACCCCTCCACTTT | CAWSGHSYNSPLHF | NA | TRBJ1-6 | NA | TRBV30
TGTGCCAGCAGCCAATCCGGGGGTGGAAACACCATATATTTT | CASSQSGGGNTIYF | NA | TRBJ1-3 | few | TRBV16
TGTGCCTGGAGACTAGCGGGGGGGCTAAATGAGCAGTTCTTC | CAWRLAGGLNEQFF | TRBD2 | TRBJ2-1 | NA | TRBV30
TGTGCCAGCAGTTCGGGCGGGGGGGCGGAGTACTTC | CASSSGGGAEYF | TRBD2 | TRBJ2-5 | NA | TRBV27
TGCGCCAGCAGCCCTACCGAGGTCTCTGGAAACACCATATATTTT | CASSPTEVSGNTIYF | NA | TRBJ1-3 | few | TRBV4-1
TGTGCCAGCAGTCCGGAGGCTACAGGGCAGGGAGAAGATACGCAGTATTTT | CASSPEATGQGEDTQYF | NA | TRBJ2-3 | NA | TRBV28
TGTGCCAGCAGTGTACGGGGACAGGGGGCCCAGCCCCAGCATTTT | CASSVRGQGAQPQHF | TRBD1 | TRBJ1-5 | NA | TRBV2
TGTGCCAGCAGGCGAACAGGGGTCAATCAGCCCCAGCATTTT | CASRRTGVNQPQHF | TRBD1 | TRBJ1-5 | NA | TRBV6-5
TGTGCCAGCAGCCAAGCTGGGCTGGGGACTCATACGCAGTATTTT | CASSQAGLGTHTQYF | NA | TRBJ2-3 | NA | TRBV14
TGTGCCAGTAGGGATACCAAGGGGACAGATACGCAGTATTTT | CASRDTKGTDTQYF | NA | TRBJ2-3 | once | TRBV19
TGTGCCAGCAGCTCCCAGGGGGCTGGCGGGGAGCTGTTTTTT | CASSSQGAGGELFF | TRBD1 | TRBJ2-2 | medium-sized | TRBV7-6
TGTGCCAGCAGCTTAGGCGGGGGGGCCATTAGCACAGATACGCAGTATTTT | CASSLGGGAISTDTQYF | TRBD2 | TRBJ2-3 | once | TRBV7-2
TGTGCCAGGCACCGGACAGGGGGCAATCAGCCCCAGCATTTT | CARHRTGGNQPQHF | TRBD1 | TRBJ1-5 | NA | TRBV6-5
TGTGCCAGCAGCTTGGACAGTTATAGCAATCAGCCCCAGCATTTT | CASSLDSYSNQPQHF | NA | TRBJ1-5 | few | TRBV9
TGTGCCAGCAGTGCGGGACAGGGGCTGGTGGTAGATACGCAGTATTTT | CASSAGQGLVVDTQYF | TRBD1 | TRBJ2-3 | NA | TRBV6-1
TGTGCCTGCCGAGGTTCCGGGAAGAGTGGCTACACCTTC | CACRGSGKSGYTF | NA | TRBJ1-2 | NA | TRBV28
TGTGCCAGCAGTTTCGTCGCAGGGCGGGAGACCCAGTACTTC | CASSFVAGRETQYF | NA | TRBJ2-5 | NA | TRBV6-5